The T cell receptor (beta chain) described here comes from a study of beta chain features in type 1 diabetes. On average, the one heparinised blood draw given by each donor was roughly 100 mL. Sequenced material consisted of expressed TCRB transcripts (all of the isolated RNA was reverse transcribed). Profiled with immunoSEQ multiplex PCR; TCRdb holds only in-frame clones, not every one. The repertoire has roughly 330,000 clones, 11% of them found once; the top ten carry around 0.015%. There are a few counts of this clone. Other DNA sequences in the sample encode the same CDR3. The CDR3 contains 13 residues. Germline CDR1 SGHTA, CDR2 FQGNSA. With 1 base removed from V and 4 bases from J, the gap between germline ends came to 5 bases.

The sequenced sample was naive CD4+ T cells from blood. The receptor was isolated from a woman aged 25 to 39 in good health. The chain recombines TRBV7-2 with TRBJ1-5; D gene unclear. This CDR3 reads CASSLVGNQPQHF. CDR3 nucleotide sequence: TGTGCCAGCAGCTTAGTCGGGAATCAGCCCCAGCATTTT. The entire variable domain, with the rest obtained from reference TRBV7-2 and TRBJ1-5, is as follows: GAGVSQSPSNKVTEKGKDVELRCDPISGHTALYWYRQSLGQGLEFLIYFQGNSAPDKSGLPSDRFSAERTGGSVSTLTIQRTQQEDSAVYLCASSLVGNQPQHFGDGTRLSIL.